Listed here is a single T cell receptor beta chain. Antigen specificity is unknown. The data were produced by immunoSEQ multiplex PCR, yet TCRdb's version contains in-frame clones alone and is incomplete. The sample consists of tens of thousands of clones, roughly 90% of them appearing once. There are 14 residues in the CDR3. Per the germline V gene, CDR1 is SGHRS and CDR2 is YFSETQ. V lost 0 bases, J lost 6 bases, and 12 bases lay in between. This sample was included in a study of cytomegalovirus exposure and HLA in healthy donors. Study summary: A subsequent analysis reported that the 95 to 150 validation repertoires were produced on the same platform that had also been used for the 666 first-cohort repertoires.

Whole-study results and caveats: In the 95 to 150 validation repertoires, a later analysis found that first-cohort TCR clusters tended to co-occur. The classifier, whose performance was assessed in both the original and validation cohorts, reportedly diagnosed cytomegalovirus status with high specificity and sensitivity. Listed as cytomegalovirus-associated were more than 150 TCR beta chains.

This receptor was obtained from a woman aged 18-35 years in good health and CMV-seronegative. The V gene is TRBV5-1, the J gene TRBJ1-2; possible D gene TRBD1, 6 bases. The source material was PBMCs. The CDR3 DNA reads TGCGCCAGCAGCTTGGGACAGGCGAGAGATGGCTACACCTTC. It yields the protein CASSLGQARDGYTF.